The 6 T cell receptor beta chains below were found in one sample sequenced in a study of vaccination effects on CD4 cells after COVID-19. Sequencing was performed with immunoSEQ multiplex PCR; in TCRdb, only in-frame clones are kept and a portion is missing. The sample lists some 19,000 clones, about 69% seen once, with approximately 25% in the top ten. No antigens are known for them. Peptide-pool stimulation followed by sequencing identified expanded antigen-specific CD4+ clonotypes in the ViraFEST assay. Researchers isolated CD4+ T cells once 9 to 11 days of culture had elapsed. Neither prior SARS-CoV-2 infection nor positive nucleocapsid antibodies were present in the vaccine recipients. This material consisted of CD4+ T cells from PBMCs cultured with HCoV-NL63 spike peptides, taken before COVID-19 vaccination. The receptor source for this set is a human donor who received a COVID-19 vaccine.

The chain links TRBV27 to TRBJ2-7, with 7 bases matching TRBD1. Germline V gene sequence: CDR1 MNHEY, CDR2 SMNVEV (reference sequence). Unmatched junction bases numbered 12, after V lost 2 bases and J lost 2 bases. CDR3 length: 17 amino acids. This CDR3 reads CASSLRVDRAFPYEQYF. The CDR3 DNA sequence: TGTGCCAGCAGTTTAAGGGTCGACAGGGCCTTTCCCTACGAGCAGTACTTC.

This rearrangement joins TRBV14 to TRBJ2-3; 9 positions agree with TRBD1. V lost 5 bases, J lost 1 base, and 7 bases stayed unmatched. This CDR3 spans 16 amino acids. Germline CDR1 SGHDN, CDR2 FVKESK. CDR3 sequence (DNA): TGTGCCAGCAGCTCAGGACAGGGGAAGGGCACAGATACGCAGTATTTT. It is translated as CASSSGQGKGTDTQYF.

V and J are TRBV6-5 and TRBJ2-1; TRBD2 matches at 9 bases. The germline V gene encodes CDR1 MNHEY and CDR2 SVGAGI. J lost 1 base, V lost 6 bases, and 4 bases had no gene match. CDR3 size: 15 residues. The DNA for the CDR3 is TGTGCCAGCAGCCTAGCGGGAACTTCCTACAATGAGCAGTTCTTC. Its protein is CASSLAGTSYNEQFF.

This chain links TRBV6-2 or TRBV6-3 with TRBJ2-3; D is uncertain. CDR1 MNHEY and CDR2 SVGEGT come from the germline V gene. The CDR3 sequence is 17 residues long. The ends were cut back, 2 bases at V and 0 bases at J, with 15 bases in the middle. CDR3 region: CASSYRLGRSSTDTQYF. The DNA of the CDR3 is TGTGCCAGCAGTTACCGACTCGGCAGGTCTAGCACAGATACGCAGTATTTT.

The rearrangement uses TRBV5-1 and TRBJ2-7; TRBD1 is a possible D gene (6 bases). The CDR3 contains 12 residues. Germline V CDR1 and CDR2: SGHRS, YFSETQ. V was trimmed by 7 bases and J by 4 bases, leaving 12 bases between them. CDR3 sequence reads: CASGGQPYEQYF. The DNA for the CDR3 is TGCGCCAGCGGCGGACAGCCATACGAGCAGTACTTC.

The rearrangement joins TRBV5-1 to TRBJ1-6; D might be TRBD1 (5 bases). The CDR3 is 14 residues long. Germline values: CDR1 SGHRS, CDR2 YFSETQ. With 0 bases removed from V and 8 bases from J, the gap between germline ends came to 9 bases. The CDR3 loop reads CASSLGGRDSPLHF. CDR3 bases: TGCGCCAGCAGCTTGGGGGGCCGCGATTCACCCCTCCACTTT.